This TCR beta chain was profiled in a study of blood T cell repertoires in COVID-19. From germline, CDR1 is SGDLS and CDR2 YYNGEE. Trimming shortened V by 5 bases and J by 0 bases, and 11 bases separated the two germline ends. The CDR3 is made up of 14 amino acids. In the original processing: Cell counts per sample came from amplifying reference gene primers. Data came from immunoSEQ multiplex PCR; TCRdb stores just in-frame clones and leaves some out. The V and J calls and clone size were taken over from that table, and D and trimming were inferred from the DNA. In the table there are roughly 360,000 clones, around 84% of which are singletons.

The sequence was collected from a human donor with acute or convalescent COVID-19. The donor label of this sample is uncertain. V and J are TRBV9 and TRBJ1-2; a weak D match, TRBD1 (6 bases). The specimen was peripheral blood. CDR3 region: CASSPGQTNYGYTF. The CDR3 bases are TGTGCCAGCAGTCCAGGACAGACTAACTATGGCTACACCTTC.